A single sample is the source of the 5 T cell receptor beta chains below, sequenced in a study of shared clonotypes between healthy human individuals. The assay was immunoSEQ multiplex PCR, and TCRdb's table has in-frame clones only and misses some. The table includes fewer than 1.6 million clones, around 98.5% detected once. The sequenced sample was naive CD4+ T cells sorted from blood. This sample's subset: CD45RA+ positively selected. The receptors stem from a man aged 30 to 39 in good health.

The chain uses TRBV5-4 and TRBJ2-3; 7 bases are shared with TRBD2. J lost 4 bases, V lost 1 base, and 3 bases had no gene match. The CDR3 covers 14 residues. CDR1 and CDR2 from the germline V gene are SGHNT and YYREEE (reference sequence). The CDR3 DNA follows: TGTGCCAGCAGCTTGTCCCTAGCGGCAGATACGCAGTATTTT. Amino acids: CASSLSLAADTQYF.

The CDR3: CAWKMTPNVGTQYF. In DNA, the CDR3 is TGTGCCTGGAAAATGACCCCTAACGTCGGTACGCAGTATTTT. The chain joins TRBV30 to TRBJ2-3; D is unclear. Germline CDR1 and CDR2: GTSNPN and SVGIG (reference sequence). Trimming took 4 bases from V and 8 from J, leaving 19 bases between them. CDR3 length equals 14 residues.

This chain links TRBV5-4 with TRBJ2-3, with TRBD1 matching 11 bases. CDR1 and CDR2 (germline): SGHNT, YYREEE (reference sequence). The length of the CDR3 is 17 residues. With 4 bases clipped from V and 5 bases from J, the junction kept 12 bases outside the gene matches. CDR3 DNA sequence: TGTGCCAGCAGCACTCGAGCCGGGACAGGGGGTGGAGATACGCAGTATTTT. Its protein product is CASSTRAGTGGGDTQYF.

Comment on this clone: Other DNA sequences in the sample encode the same CDR3. The V and J genes are TRBV29-1 and TRBJ2-5, with TRBD1 matching 8 bases. The germline V gene encodes CDR1 SQVTM and CDR2 ANQGSEA. The CDR3 sequence is 11 residues long. With V trimmed by 6 bases and J by 3 bases, 0 bases remained unmatched. The CDR3 loop reads CSVDREETQYF. The CDR3 bases are TGCAGCGTGGACAGGGAAGAGACCCAGTACTTC.

The CDR3 sequence: CSVATRMQPNGNTIYF. In nucleotides, the CDR3 is TGCAGCGTCGCGACCCGAATGCAGCCGAATGGAAACACCATATATTTT. This rearrangement joins TRBV29-1 to TRBJ1-3; D ambiguous. The CDR3 is 16 residues long. CDR1 is SQVTM, CDR2 ANQGSEA, per germline. Trimming shortened V by 6 bases and J by 3 bases, and 21 bases separated the two germline ends.